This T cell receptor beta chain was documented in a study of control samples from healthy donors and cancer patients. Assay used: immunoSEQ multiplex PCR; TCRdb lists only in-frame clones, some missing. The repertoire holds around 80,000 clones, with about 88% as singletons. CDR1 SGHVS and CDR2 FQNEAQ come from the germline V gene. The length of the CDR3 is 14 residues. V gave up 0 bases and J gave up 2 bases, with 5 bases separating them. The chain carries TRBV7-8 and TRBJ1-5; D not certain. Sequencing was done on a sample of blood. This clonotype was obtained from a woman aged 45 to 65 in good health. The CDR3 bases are TGTGCCAGCAGCTTAGCAGTCGGCAATCAGCCCCAGCATTTT. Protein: CASSLAVGNQPQHF.